This entry lists 30 T cell receptor beta chains sequenced from one sample in a study of persistence of HIV-infected CD4 T cells. Overlapping HIV-1 Gag 15-mer peptides at 0.8 to 1 ug per peptide per mL were used. Memory cells lacking CD40L and CD69 with high CD45RO were sorted. These receptors' antigens are unknown. This was the immunoSEQ version 4 assay in survey mode. Assay: immunoSEQ multiplex PCR; the TCRdb copy retains only in-frame clones and omits some. The table records approximately 32,000 clones, around 82% of them present only once. The source was CD4+ T cells sorted from PBMCs after roughly 20-hour stimulation, collected from a patient who received antiretroviral therapy. The origin of the receptors is an adult woman with HIV who was CMV-seropositive.

Only a few counts were recorded for this clone. The sample holds other DNA sequences that translate to the same CDR3. This rearrangement joins TRBV5-5 to TRBJ2-1; TRBD2 matches 12 bases. The length of the CDR3 is 15 residues. Germline CDR1 and CDR2: SGHKS and YYEKEE (reference sequence). Trimming cost V 2 bases and J 4 bases; bases outside gene matches: 1. CDR3 amino acids: CASSFGLAGYNEQFF. The CDR3 bases are TGTGCCAGCAGCTTCGGACTAGCGGGGTACAATGAGCAGTTCTTC.

The chain employs TRBV3-1 (or the pseudogene TRBV3-2) and TRBJ1-2; D is ambiguous. Germline V gene data show CDR1 as LGHDT and CDR2 as YNNKEL (reference sequence). The CDR3 sequence is 12 residues long. The germline V and J ends were trimmed by 4 bases and 2 bases, with 5 bases remaining between them. The CDR3 coding sequence is TGTGCCAGCAGCCGAGACAACTATGGCTACACCTTC. This sequence encodes CASSRDNYGYTF.

This clone was counted once. The chain employs TRBV2 and TRBJ1-5; D might be TRBD1 (5 bases). V lost 1 base, J lost 4 bases, and 11 bases lay in between. The CDR3 is 15 residues long. From germline, CDR1 is SNHLY and CDR2 FYNNEI. CDR3 amino acids: CASSEDRQRNQPQHF. Written as DNA, the CDR3 is TGTGCCAGCAGTGAAGACAGGCAAAGAAATCAGCCCCAGCATTTT.

The chain is built from TRBV9 and TRBJ2-3; D may be TRBD2 (7 bases). CDR1 is SGDLS and CDR2 is YYNGEE in the germline V gene. V was clipped by 0 bases and J by 1 base, with 9 bases between them. This CDR3 region has 15 residues. The DNA of the CDR3 is TGTGCCAGCAGCGTAGCGGGGGGCCGCACAGATACGCAGTATTTT. It codes for CASSVAGGRTDTQYF.

V usage is TRBV5-1 and J usage is TRBJ2-2, with 7 positions matching TRBD1. The CDR3 contains 15 residues. V lost 5 bases to trimming and J lost 2 bases; unmatched junction nucleotides: 6. Germline assignment: CDR1 SGHRS and CDR2 YFSETQ. The CDR3 reads CASRPGTANTGELFF. The CDR3 DNA reads TGCGCCAGCAGACCGGGGACAGCTAACACCGGGGAGCTGTTTTTT. Filled out from reference TRBV5-1 and TRBJ2-2, the complete variable domain reads KAGVTQTPRYLIKTRGQQVTLSCSPISGHRSVSWYQQTPGQGLQFLFEYFSETQRNKGNFPGRFSGRQFSNSRSEMNVSTLELGDSALYLCASRPGTANTGELFFGEGSRLTVL.

The V gene is TRBV18, the J gene TRBJ1-2, with D possibly TRBD1 on 6 matching bases. Germline CDR1 reads KGHSH; CDR2 reads LQKENI. The CDR3 is 13 amino acids. V shed 2 bases and J shed 8 bases, with 12 bases lying between them. The CDR3: CASSPSYRDGYTF. CDR3 sequence (DNA): TGTGCCAGCTCACCATCGTACAGGGACGGCTACACCTTC.

The gene calls are TRBV7-3 and TRBJ1-2; D unresolved. The CDR3 runs to 13 residues. V lost 2 bases to trimming and J lost 7 bases, with 11 bases between them. CDR1 SGHTA and CDR2 FQGTGA come from the germline V gene. CDR3 amino acids: CASSLPGGSGYTF. In DNA form, the CDR3 reads TGTGCCAGCAGCTTACCAGGAGGTAGTGGCTACACCTTC.

J is TRBJ1-2 and V is TRBV11-3; D is perhaps TRBD1 (5 bases). The CDR3 contains 14 residues. V was pared by 0 bases and J by 14 bases, with 19 bases between. From germline, CDR1 is SGHNT and CDR2 YENEEA. CDR3 sequence (DNA): TGTGCCAGCAGCTTAGATCTATTTACGGGGACGGCGACCTTC. Its translation: CASSLDLFTGTATF.

This sequence joins TRBV21-1 and TRBJ1-2. TRBV21-1 is given as a pseudogene. There are 14 residues in the CDR3. CDR3 nucleotide sequence: TGTGCCAGCAGCAAAGGAGGCGGTAACTATGGCTACACCTTC. Amino acids: CASSKGGGNYGYTF.

This chain joins TRBV18 and TRBJ1-1; D might be TRBD1 (6 bases). Trimming shortened V by 3 bases and J by 1 base, and 9 bases separated the two germline ends. The CDR3 is made up of 14 amino acids. The V gene's germline CDR1 is KGHSH and CDR2 LQKENI. CDR3 nucleotides: TGTGCCAGCTCACCCGGACAGAAGAACACTGAAGCTTTCTTT. This translates into CASSPGQKNTEAFF.

The chain has TRBV5-1 and TRBJ2-2; TRBD2 matches 7 bases. V dropped 6 bases and J dropped 0; count of bases not matched to a gene: 5. The CDR3 has 15 amino acids. Germline V gene data show CDR1 as SGHRS and CDR2 as YFSETQ. The chain's CDR3 is CASIPGTTNTGELFF. The CDR3 DNA is TGCGCCAGCATTCCGGGGACTACGAACACCGGGGAGCTGTTTTTT.

For this clone: At the DNA level, this CDR3 is encoded by other sequences in the same sample as well. The chain has TRBV14 and TRBJ1-1, with no clear D. CDR3 size: 12 residues. Trimming pared 1 base from V and 3 bases from J, leaving 3 bases between. CDR1 is SGHDN and CDR2 is FVKESK in the germline V gene. CDR3 bases: TGTGCCAGCAGCCAAGTGGACACTGAAGCTTTCTTT. Its protein is CASSQVDTEAFF.

This sequence joins TRBV19 and TRBJ1-1; D call uncertain. V was trimmed by 6 bases and J by 4 bases, leaving 15 bases between them. Per germline, CDR1 LNHDA and CDR2 SQIVND (reference sequence). The CDR3 extends over 14 amino acids. The CDR3 sequence: CASSIGEGFTEAFF. The CDR3, as DNA: TGTGCCAGTAGCATCGGCGAGGGTTTCACTGAAGCTTTCTTT.

Concerning this clone: The sample has other DNA sequences that encode this CDR3 too. This rearrangement joins TRBV4-3 to TRBJ1-5; TRBD1 is a possible D gene (5 bases). The CDR3 loop spans 16 amino acids. V lost 0 bases and J lost 4, with 13 bases in between. The germline V gene encodes CDR1 LGHNA and CDR2 YSLEER. The CDR3 DNA is TGCGCCAGCAGCCAAGATTTAAGGGGAGGTAATCAGCCCCAGCATTTT. Translation: CASSQDLRGGNQPQHF.

The chain is built from TRBV3-1 (or the pseudogene TRBV3-2) and TRBJ1-1, with a tentative D call TRBD1 (5 bases). The CDR3 spans 14 residues. The V end was cut by 3 bases, the J end by 1 base, with 9 bases between. Germline CDR1 is LGHDT and CDR2 is YNNKEL (reference sequence). The CDR3 DNA reads TGTGCCAGCAGCCACCTCCAGGGGAACACTGAAGCTTTCTTT. This encodes CASSHLQGNTEAFF.

The V call is TRBV11-1, the J call TRBJ2-4; D unclear. The V gene lost 1 base and the J gene lost 6 bases, with 7 bases spanning the gap. This CDR3 contains 13 residues. The germline V gene has CDR1 SGHAT and CDR2 FQDESV (reference sequence). Here the CDR3 DNA reads TGTGCCAGCAGCTTAGGGGGTGGAAACATTCAGTACTTC. Protein product: CASSLGGGNIQYF.

This clone has a handful of counts. The gene calls are TRBV30 and TRBJ1-1; a weak D match, TRBD1 (6 bases). V shed 4 bases and J shed 1 base, with 13 bases lying between them. From germline, CDR1 is GTSNPN and CDR2 SVGIG (reference sequence). The CDR3 is 14 residues long. CDR3 DNA sequence: TGTGCCTGGAAAATGATGACAGGGAACACTGAAGCTTTCTTT. It encodes CAWKMMTGNTEAFF. The full variable domain, completed using reference TRBV30 and TRBJ1-1, is SQTIHQWPATLVQPVGSPLSLECTVEGTSNPNLYWYRQAAGRGLQLLFYSVGIGQISSEVPQNLSASRPQDRQFILSSKKLLLSDSGFYLCAWKMMTGNTEAFFGQGTRLTVV.

CDR3 bases: TGTGCCAGCAGTTCTAACAGGGGAAACTACGGGTACAATGAGCAGTTCTTC. Translating it yields CASSSNRGNYGYNEQFF. The chain carries TRBV25-1 and TRBJ2-1, with 7 bases aligning to TRBD1. CDR1 is MGHDK, CDR2 SYGVNS, per germline. With 5 bases clipped from V and 4 bases from J, the junction kept 14 bases outside the gene matches. There are 17 residues in the CDR3.

The chain joins TRBV10-2 to TRBJ1-5, with D maybe TRBD1 (6 bases). Between the trimmed V and J ends, which lost 7 bases and 6 bases, there was a span of 16 bases. CDR3 length: 14 amino acids. Per germline, CDR1 WSHSY and CDR2 SAAADI. The CDR3 reads CASNSGVGLQPQHF. In nucleotides, the CDR3 is TGCGCCAGCAATTCAGGGGTGGGGCTTCAGCCCCAGCATTTT.

V is TRBV3-1 (or the pseudogene TRBV3-2) and J is TRBJ2-4; weak D call: TRBD1 (6 bases). The CDR3 has 14 amino acids. V was trimmed by 1 base and J by 14 bases, leaving 18 bases between them. Germline V gene sequence: CDR1 LGHDT, CDR2 YNNKEL (reference sequence). The CDR3 DNA sequence: TGTGCCAGCAGCCAAGGAAGGGGGAGTACCCGAGAGTACTTC. Encoded protein: CASSQGRGSTREYF.

The chain employs TRBV18 and TRBJ1-5; D call uncertain. The V end lost 5 bases, the J end lost 3 bases, and 8 bases lay between the germline ends. Germline CDR1 and CDR2: KGHSH and LQKENI. The CDR3 covers 13 residues. CDR3 DNA sequence: TGTGCCAGCTCAGATCTGTTCAATCAGCCCCAGCATTTT. This codes for CASSDLFNQPQHF.

The J gene is TRBJ2-5, the V gene TRBV28, with TRBD1 as a possible D gene (5 bases). The CDR3 is made up of 15 amino acids. Germline lookup yields CDR1 MDHEN and CDR2 SYDVKM. The germline V and J ends were trimmed by 6 bases and 2 bases, with 16 bases remaining between them. This CDR3 is CASRPLPRGQETQYF. CDR3 DNA sequence: TGTGCCAGCAGACCTCTTCCAAGGGGACAAGAGACCCAGTACTTC.

The V call is TRBV19, the J call TRBJ1-1, with D unclear. The germline V and J ends were trimmed by 5 bases and 2 bases, with 12 bases remaining between them. CDR3 length equals 14 residues. The germline V gene has CDR1 LNHDA and CDR2 SQIVND (reference sequence). CDR3 in DNA: TGTGCCAGTAGTGAAGCCAGTCTAAACACTGAAGCTTTCTTT. Translating gives CASSEASLNTEAFF.

CDR3 protein: CAISGGAGGIYNEQFF. Written as DNA, the CDR3 is TGTGCCATCAGCGGAGGAGCGGGGGGAATATACAATGAGCAGTTCTTC. This chain uses TRBV10-3 with TRBJ2-1; 9 bases are a match to TRBD2. Germline V gene data show CDR1 as ENHRY and CDR2 as SYGVKD. The length of the CDR3 is 16 residues. Trimming removed 6 bases from V and 4 bases from J; junction bases left unmatched: 10.

J is TRBJ1-1 and V is TRBV6-5, with D unresolved. Germline V lookup: CDR1 MNHEY, CDR2 SVGAGI. CDR3 length equals 14 residues. V lost 6 bases and J 1 base, leaving 12 bases between the germline ends. The CDR3 loop is CASSRGLENTEAFF. The CDR3 nucleotides are TGTGCCAGCAGCCGGGGATTAGAGAACACTGAAGCTTTCTTT.

The chain links TRBV2 to TRBJ2-2; D is possibly TRBD1 (5 bases). V was trimmed by 7 bases and J by 4 bases, leaving 16 bases between them. Germline lookup yields CDR1 SNHLY and CDR2 FYNNEI. The CDR3 contains 15 residues. CDR3 bases: TGTGCCAGCACGGAGCAGGGCCGAGGCACCGGGGAGCTGTTTTTT. Translating gives CASTEQGRGTGELFF.

CDR3 bases: TGTGCCAGCAGTAAAGGAGGGGATGAAGCTTTCTTT. Translating it yields CASSKGGDEAFF. The chain combines TRBV2 with TRBJ1-1, with D possibly matching TRBD1 (5 bases). The CDR3 extends over 12 amino acids. Trimming pared 5 bases from V and 7 bases from J, leaving 11 bases between. Per the germline V gene, CDR1 is SNHLY and CDR2 is FYNNEI.

V is TRBV5-4 and J is TRBJ1-4; D is ambiguous. Trimming stripped 4 bases from V and 0 bases from J, with 13 bases between. In germline, CDR1 is SGHNT, CDR2 YYREEE (reference sequence). The CDR3 length is 16 residues. The CDR3: CASSEGGTATNEKLFF. The CDR3 nucleotides are TGTGCCAGCAGCGAGGGAGGTACCGCAACTAATGAAAAACTGTTTTTT.

This clone was counted once. The V and J genes are TRBV7-9 and TRBJ1-1; the match to TRBD1 covers 11 bases. V shed 8 bases, J shed 10 bases, and the junction held 9 bases outside the gene matches. The CDR3 sequence is 13 residues long. Germline-derived CDR1 and CDR2 are SEHNR and FQNEAQ (reference sequence). The CDR3 nucleotides are TGTGCCAGCCTCGGACAGGGGGCATCAGGAGCTTTCTTT. Protein sequence: CASLGQGASGAFF.

The chain joins TRBV4-1 to TRBJ2-1, with TRBD2 matching over 7 bases. CDR1 and CDR2 from the germline V gene are MGHRA and YSYEKL. J lost 0 bases, V lost 0 bases, and 5 bases had no gene match. The CDR3 sequence is 17 residues long. CDR3 in DNA: TGCGCCAGCAGCCAAGATCCGCGGGGGAGCTCCTACAATGAGCAGTTCTTC. Protein product: CASSQDPRGSSYNEQFF.